The source of this TCR beta chain is a study of glioma-infiltrating T cells after dendritic cell vaccination. Across the whole study: Samples are from glioblastoma patients in Phase I and II dendritic cell vaccine trials. The study, taken as a whole, reports: Longer survival after dendritic cell vaccination followed higher pretreatment TIL content. The cohort had few patients with full blood and tumor sets.

The protocol was immunoSEQ multiplex PCR, while the TCRdb copy is restricted to in-frame clones and leaves out a portion. The data hold 75,000 to 95,000 clones, with 75% to 85% observed a single time. The ends were cut back, 0 bases at V and 2 bases at J, with 6 bases in the middle. Looked up from germline, CDR1 is SGHRS and CDR2 is YFSETQ. The CDR3 has 13 amino acids. This clone appeared once. Its target is not known. Time point of the sample: after dendritic cell vaccination, including at tumor progression/relapse. No glioblastoma patient carried an isocitrate dehydrogenase mutation. The chain links TRBV5-1 to TRBJ2-7; no clear D gene. The specimen comprised blood, sampled after dendritic cell vaccination. The TCR comes from a human donor with glioblastoma. The CDR3 nucleotides read TGCGCCAGCAGCTTGGGTACTACCTACGAGCAGTACGTC. This encodes CASSLGTTYEQYV.